What follows are 29 T cell receptor beta chains derived from one specimen sequenced in a study of T-cell reconstitution after alpha-beta-depleted transplantation in children. It was with unique molecular identifiers that the TCRbeta library was prepared. TCRdb used MiXCR to reprocess the PCR reads, holding one entry per CDR3 protein. The sample records roughly 310,000 distinct CDR3 sequences, 20% to 30% being singletons. The material sequenced was PBMCs, mostly from graft donor cells, taken 180 days after TCRalphabeta/CD19-depleted stem cell transplant. These receptors came from a male patient aged 10-17 years who had a stem cell transplant for acute lymphoblastic leukemia, so the T cells may come from the graft donor.

This clonotype has more than one count but fewer than ten. This chain uses TRBV27 with TRBJ2-1, with D hard to call. The CDR3 extends over 13 amino acids. Germline CDR1 MNHEY, CDR2 SMNVEV (reference sequence). V was clipped by 5 bases and J by 8 bases, with 13 bases between them. CDR3 loop: CASSPTRIDEQFF. Here the CDR3 DNA reads TGTGCCAGCAGTCCCACACGGATCGATGAGCAGTTCTTC.

This clonotype was recorded a few times. V gene TRBV5-6 combines with J gene TRBJ2-1; D uncertain. CDR3 length: 15 residues. Looked up from germline, CDR1 is SGHDT and CDR2 is YYEEEE. The ends were cut back, 1 base at V and 4 bases at J, with 12 bases in the middle. The CDR3 nucleotides are TGTGCCAGCAGCTTGTTACAGTTCCCTTACAATGAGCAGTTCTTC. It yields the protein CASSLLQFPYNEQFF.

The gene calls are TRBV27 and TRBJ2-7; D tentatively reads TRBD1 or TRBD2 (6 bases each). V lost 5 bases, J lost 7 bases, and 15 bases lay in between. Germline V gives CDR1 MNHEY, CDR2 SMNVEV (reference sequence). CDR3 length: 13 amino acids. The CDR3 reads CASSLNRDFEQYF. CDR3 coding DNA: TGTGCCAGCAGTCTAAACAGGGACTTTGAGCAGTACTTC.

At least ten counts were recorded for this clonotype. The chain links TRBV7-9 to TRBJ1-1; 7 bases match TRBD1. V was clipped by 3 bases and J by 5 bases; unmatched bases: 6. The germline gives CDR1 SEHNR, CDR2 FQNEAQ (reference sequence). The length of the CDR3 is 14 residues. CDR3 sequence reads: CASSLADRRTEAFF. CDR3 DNA sequence: TGTGCCAGCAGCTTGGCGGACAGGCGGACTGAAGCTTTCTTT. Full variable domain (remainder filled in from reference TRBV7-9 and TRBJ1-1): DTGVSQNPRHKITKRGQNVTFRCDPISEHNRLYWYRQTLGQGPEFLTYFQNEAQLEKSRLLSDRFSAERPKGSFSTLEIQRTEQGDSAMYLCASSLADRRTEAFFGQGTRLTVV.

This clonotype occurred once. A junction boundary mismatches the germline segment, possibly from a read error. V gene TRBV29-1 combines with J gene TRBJ1-2, with 7 bases that match TRBD1. CDR1 and CDR2 from the germline V gene are SQVTM and ANQGSEA. The CDR3 has 14 amino acids. CDR3 DNA sequence: TGCAGCGTTGCGGGACAGCGAGGAAGCTATGGCGACACCTTC. This gives the protein CSVAGQRGSYGDTF.

The chain employs TRBV27 and TRBJ2-7; 8 positions agree with TRBD1. The V segment lost 5 bases and the J segment 6 bases; nucleotides outside the gene matches: 9. Germline V gene data show CDR1 as MNHEY and CDR2 as SMNVEV (reference sequence). The CDR3 totals 14 residues. CDR3 in DNA: TGTGCCAGCAGTCGCTGGACAGGGAGAAGCGAGCAGTACTTC. Protein product: CASSRWTGRSEQYF.

The chain recombines TRBV7-3 with TRBJ2-1; D may be TRBD1 (6 bases). V lost 5 bases and J lost 7, with 15 bases in between. The CDR3 length is 14 residues. The germline V gene encodes CDR1 SGHTA and CDR2 FQGTGA. The CDR3 DNA follows: TGTGCCAGCAGCCCCGACAGGTTGGGGAATGAGCAGTTCTTC. It is translated as CASSPDRLGNEQFF.

This clonotype was seen only a few times. The chain has TRBV5-1 and TRBJ2-3; 11 bases agree with TRBD2. The germline CDR1 and CDR2 sequences are SGHRS and YFSETQ. This CDR3 is 16 amino acids long. Trimming took 4 bases from V and 0 from J; bases not matched to a gene: 4. This CDR3 is CASSVGLADSTDTQYF. The CDR3 bases are TGCGCCAGCAGCGTGGGACTAGCGGACAGCACAGATACGCAGTATTTT.

The gene calls are TRBV5-1 and TRBJ2-1; D not resolved. Germline CDR1 reads SGHRS; CDR2 reads YFSETQ. The CDR3 length is 15 residues. Deletions cut 1 base from V and 1 base from J, with 9 bases between. The CDR3 nucleotides are TGCGCCAGCAGCTTGACTCCTCTTTCCTACAATGAGCAGTTCTTC. Its translation is CASSLTPLSYNEQFF.

In this sample, this clonotype turned up a few times. The rearrangement uses TRBV9 and TRBJ1-1, with D hard to call. This CDR3 comprises 13 residues. The V and J ends lost 0 bases and 4 bases respectively, with 7 bases between them. Germline CDR1 SGDLS, CDR2 YYNGEE. The CDR3 DNA reads TGTGCCAGCAGCGTAGGAGTGGGCACTGAAGCTTTCTTT. It codes for CASSVGVGTEAFF.

This chain connects TRBV2 to TRBJ2-1; a weak D match, TRBD2 (6 bases). The CDR3 has 13 residues. V gave up 6 bases and J gave up 7 bases, with 13 bases separating them. Germline CDR1 and CDR2: SNHLY and FYNNEI. The CDR3 sequence: CASRDYNINEQFF. In DNA, the CDR3 is TGTGCCAGCAGGGACTACAACATTAATGAGCAGTTCTTC.

The rearrangement joins TRBV29-1 to TRBJ2-2, with 11 positions matching TRBD2. Per the germline V gene, CDR1 is SQVTM and CDR2 is ANQGSEA. There are 15 residues in the CDR3. J lost 7 bases, V lost 7 bases, and 11 bases had no gene match. Here the CDR3 DNA reads TGCAGCGCCTGCGTCGGACTAGCGGGTCGCGGGGAGCTGTTTTTT. Translation: CSACVGLAGRGELFF.

This sequence joins TRBV18 and TRBJ2-1; the D is unclear. CDR3 length: 16 residues. The germline V and J ends were trimmed by 0 bases and 2 bases, with 11 bases remaining between them. Per the germline V gene, CDR1 is KGHSH and CDR2 is LQKENI. CDR3: CASSPPGQSPYNEQFF. CDR3 bases: TGTGCCAGCTCACCACCGGGTCAGTCACCCTACAATGAGCAGTTCTTC.

Regarding this clonotype: The junction shows a germline mismatch at one end, possibly a read error. The V gene is TRBV7-3, the J gene TRBJ2-1, with D unresolved. The CDR3 extends over 17 amino acids. Germline CDR1 is SGHTA and CDR2 is FQGTGA. CDR3: CASGLLSERAFNNEQFF. CDR3 nucleotide sequence: TGTGCCAGCGGCTTATTGTCCGAACGGGCCTTTAACAATGAGCAGTTCTTC.

The V gene is TRBV5-1, the J gene TRBJ2-7; possibly TRBD1 for D (6 bases). Germline V gene data show CDR1 as SGHRS and CDR2 as YFSETQ. Trimming pared 5 bases from V and 7 bases from J, leaving 22 bases between. The CDR3 has 15 residues. CDR3 nucleotides: TGCGCCAGCAGGAATGCCGGGACAACTCTTGGGGAGCAGTACTTC. Translated, it gives CASRNAGTTLGEQYF.

This clonotype appeared a few times. The chain employs TRBV5-1 and TRBJ1-1; D is uncertain. V gave up 8 bases and J gave up 0 bases, with 8 bases separating them. CDR1 SGHRS and CDR2 YFSETQ come from the germline V gene. The CDR3 is made up of 12 amino acids. CDR3 sequence: CASRTVNTEAFF. The CDR3 region has the DNA TGCGCCAGTAGGACGGTGAACACTGAAGCTTTCTTT. The full variable domain, in which reference TRBV5-1 and TRBJ1-1 provide the parts outside the CDR3, is KAGVTQTPRYLIKTRGQQVTLSCSPISGHRSVSWYQQTPGQGLQFLFEYFSETQRNKGNFPGRFSGRQFSNSRSEMNVSTLELGDSALYLCASRTVNTEAFFGQGTRLTVV.

The chain uses TRBV30 and TRBJ1-2, with unresolved D. Between the trimmed V and J ends, which lost 0 bases and 1 base, there was a span of 9 bases. Per the germline V gene, CDR1 is GTSNPN and CDR2 is SVGIG (reference sequence). The CDR3 is 14 amino acids. The CDR3 region has the DNA TGTGCCTGGAGTGTACTTCGCCATAACTATGGCTACACCTTC. It translates to CAWSVLRHNYGYTF.

The sample holds a few counts of this clonotype. J is TRBJ1-2 and V is TRBV20-1, with 7 bases matching TRBD1. The CDR3 consists of 13 residues. V shed 3 bases and J 5 bases; nucleotides not matched to a gene: 6. Germline CDR1 is DFQATT and CDR2 is SNEGSKA (reference sequence). The CDR3 region is CSASRKGAYGYTF. The CDR3 region has the DNA TGCAGTGCTAGCCGCAAGGGGGCTTATGGCTACACCTTC.

The chain couples TRBV15 to TRBJ2-2; 8 nucleotides align to TRBD1. This CDR3 is 17 amino acids long. From germline, CDR1 is LNHNV and CDR2 YYDKDF (reference sequence). Trimming at V came to 3 bases and at J to 3 bases, leaving 9 bases not matched to a gene. The CDR3, as DNA: TGTGCCACCAGCAGTTTCAGGGGACAGGCGGACACCGGGGAGCTGTTTTTT. This sequence encodes CATSSFRGQADTGELFF.

The chain employs TRBV28 and TRBJ1-5; weak D call: TRBD1 (6 bases). Looked up from germline, CDR1 is MDHEN and CDR2 is SYDVKM. The V and J ends lost 5 bases and 1 base respectively, with 15 bases between them. The CDR3 sequence is 16 residues long. CDR3 coding DNA: TGTGCCAGCAGTCCCCCGAGGGGGGCGAGCAATCAGCCCCAGCATTTT. It codes for CASSPPRGASNQPQHF.

This chain connects TRBV12-3 or TRBV12-4 to TRBJ2-5; 10 positions agree with TRBD2. The CDR3 runs 15 residues. J was trimmed by 9 bases and V by 5 bases; bases with no gene match: 12. CDR3 in DNA: TGTGCCAGCAGTCAGGACGGGACTAGCGTTAGGGCCCAGTACTTC. It translates to CASSQDGTSVRAQYF.

There are a few counts of this clonotype. The rearrangement links TRBV27 to TRBJ2-2, with D perhaps matching TRBD1 (5 bases). Germline V gives CDR1 MNHEY, CDR2 SMNVEV (reference sequence). V lost 2 bases and J 0 bases, leaving 16 bases between the germline ends. CDR3 length: 18 amino acids. CDR3 loop: CASSLRHQGRANTGELFF. In DNA form, the CDR3 reads TGTGCCAGCAGTTTAAGGCATCAGGGTCGGGCGAACACCGGGGAGCTGTTTTTT.

This clonotype was picked up a small number of times. In nucleotides, the CDR3 is TGTGCCAGCAGCCGCGACGCATCCGCCTCCTACAATGAGCAGTTCTTC. This encodes CASSRDASASYNEQFF. This rearrangement joins TRBV7-8 to TRBJ2-1; D gene ambiguous. Germline loops: CDR1 SGHVS, CDR2 FQNEAQ. The CDR3 is 16 amino acids. The V and J ends lost 5 bases and 0 bases respectively, with 14 bases between them.

This chain links TRBV21-1 with TRBJ2-6; the table's D call, TRBD1, has no DNA check behind it. TRBV21-1 is a documented pseudogene. The CDR3 is made up of 19 amino acids. Written as DNA, the CDR3 is TGTGCCAGCAGTATAACTACTGACAGATGCTACTCTGGGGCCAACGTCCTGACTTTC. Residues: CASSITTDRCYSGANVLTF.

The V and J genes are TRBV10-3 and TRBJ1-5; possibly TRBD1 for D (5 bases). V was cut by 6 bases and J by 7 bases, with 16 bases left in between. CDR1 is ENHRY, CDR2 SYGVKD, per germline. The CDR3 has 14 amino acids. CDR3 protein: CAIRAGRAGQPQHF. CDR3 sequence (DNA): TGTGCCATCAGGGCGGGGCGAGCTGGGCAGCCCCAGCATTTT.

This sequence joins TRBV7-8 and TRBJ2-7, with 7 bases fitting TRBD2. Germline assignment: CDR1 SGHVS and CDR2 FQNEAQ. J gave up 3 bases and V 5 bases, and 7 bases lay outside the gene matches. The CDR3 length is 14 residues. The DNA for the CDR3 is TGTGCCAGCAGCAAAATACCGGGAGGCTACGAGCAGTACTTC. It codes for CASSKIPGGYEQYF.

This clonotype has a count of ten or more. This chain uses TRBV5-1 with TRBJ1-5, with a weak D call TRBD1 (5 bases). The germline CDR1 and CDR2 sequences are SGHRS and YFSETQ. The germline V and J ends were trimmed by 4 bases and 4 bases, with 12 bases remaining between them. The CDR3 loop spans 14 amino acids. CDR3 in amino acids: CASSMTGGNQPQHF. The CDR3 coding sequence is TGCGCCAGCAGCATGACCGGGGGGAATCAGCCCCAGCATTTT.

The chain has TRBV15 and TRBJ2-7; D is perhaps TRBD2 (6 bases). From germline, CDR1 is LNHNV and CDR2 YYDKDF (reference sequence). Trimming took 8 bases from V and 3 from J, leaving 20 bases between them. The CDR3 totals 15 residues. The CDR3 region has the DNA TGTGCCACCGCTCGTACGGTAGCGGAGAACTACGAGCAGTACTTC. It translates to CATARTVAENYEQYF.

This clonotype was recorded a few times. The V call is TRBV6-1, the J call TRBJ2-7, with a tentative D call TRBD1 (5 bases). There are 13 residues in the CDR3. Germline-derived CDR1 and CDR2 are MNHNS and SASEGT. Trimming stripped 5 bases from V and 3 bases from J, with 11 bases between. The CDR3: CASSRSDSYEQYF. The CDR3 DNA reads as TGTGCCAGCAGTAGATCTGACAGCTACGAGCAGTACTTC.